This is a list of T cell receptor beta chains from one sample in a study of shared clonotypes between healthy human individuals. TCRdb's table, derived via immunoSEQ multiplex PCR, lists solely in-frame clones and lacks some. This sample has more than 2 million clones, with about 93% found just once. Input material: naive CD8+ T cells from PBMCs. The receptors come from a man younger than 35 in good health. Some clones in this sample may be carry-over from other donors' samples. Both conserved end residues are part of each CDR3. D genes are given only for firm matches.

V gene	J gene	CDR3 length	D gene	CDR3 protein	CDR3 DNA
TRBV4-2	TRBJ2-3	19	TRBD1	CASSPMMGQGFTFMDTQYF	TGTGCCAGCAGCCCCATGATGGGACAGGGGTTTACGTTTATGGATACGCAGTATTTT
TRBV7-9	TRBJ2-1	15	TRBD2	CASRQAGGSYNEQFF	TGTGCCAGCAGACAAGCGGGAGGGTCCTACAATGAGCAGTTCTTC
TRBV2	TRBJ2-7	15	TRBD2	CASSWTSGRAIEQYF	TGTGCCAGCAGTTGGACTAGCGGGAGGGCTATAGAGCAGTACTTC
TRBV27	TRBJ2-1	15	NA	CASSLAAISYNEQFF	TGTGCCAGCAGTTTAGCCGCAATCTCCTACAATGAGCAGTTCTTC
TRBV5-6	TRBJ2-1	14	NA	CASSTDSVFNEQFF	TGTGCCAGCAGCACCGACTCGGTATTCAATGAGCAGTTCTTC
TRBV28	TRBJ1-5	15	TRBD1	CASSLVWDRNQPQHF	TGTGCCAGCAGTTTAGTTTGGGACAGGAATCAGCCCCAGCATTTT
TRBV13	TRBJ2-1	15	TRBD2	CASSIGLAGPNEQFF	TGTGCCAGCAGCATAGGACTAGCGGGGCCTAATGAGCAGTTCTTC
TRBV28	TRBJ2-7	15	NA	CASGTGHYYNYEQYF	TGTGCCAGCGGTACGGGACACTATTATAATTACGAGCAGTACTTC
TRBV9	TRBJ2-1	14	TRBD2	CASSLSGTYNEQFF	TGTGCCAGCAGCCTTAGCGGGACCTACAATGAGCAGTTCTTC
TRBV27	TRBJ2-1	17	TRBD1	CASSLVGPTGPYNEQFF	TGTGCCAGCAGCTTGGTTGGTCCGACAGGGCCCTACAATGAGCAGTTCTTC
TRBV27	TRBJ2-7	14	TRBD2	CASKLAGDFGEQYF	TGTGCCAGCAAATTAGCGGGAGACTTCGGGGAGCAGTACTTC
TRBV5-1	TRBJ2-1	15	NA	CASSLVATDTGEQFF	TGCGCCAGCAGCTTGGTGGCTACGGATACAGGTGAGCAGTTCTTC